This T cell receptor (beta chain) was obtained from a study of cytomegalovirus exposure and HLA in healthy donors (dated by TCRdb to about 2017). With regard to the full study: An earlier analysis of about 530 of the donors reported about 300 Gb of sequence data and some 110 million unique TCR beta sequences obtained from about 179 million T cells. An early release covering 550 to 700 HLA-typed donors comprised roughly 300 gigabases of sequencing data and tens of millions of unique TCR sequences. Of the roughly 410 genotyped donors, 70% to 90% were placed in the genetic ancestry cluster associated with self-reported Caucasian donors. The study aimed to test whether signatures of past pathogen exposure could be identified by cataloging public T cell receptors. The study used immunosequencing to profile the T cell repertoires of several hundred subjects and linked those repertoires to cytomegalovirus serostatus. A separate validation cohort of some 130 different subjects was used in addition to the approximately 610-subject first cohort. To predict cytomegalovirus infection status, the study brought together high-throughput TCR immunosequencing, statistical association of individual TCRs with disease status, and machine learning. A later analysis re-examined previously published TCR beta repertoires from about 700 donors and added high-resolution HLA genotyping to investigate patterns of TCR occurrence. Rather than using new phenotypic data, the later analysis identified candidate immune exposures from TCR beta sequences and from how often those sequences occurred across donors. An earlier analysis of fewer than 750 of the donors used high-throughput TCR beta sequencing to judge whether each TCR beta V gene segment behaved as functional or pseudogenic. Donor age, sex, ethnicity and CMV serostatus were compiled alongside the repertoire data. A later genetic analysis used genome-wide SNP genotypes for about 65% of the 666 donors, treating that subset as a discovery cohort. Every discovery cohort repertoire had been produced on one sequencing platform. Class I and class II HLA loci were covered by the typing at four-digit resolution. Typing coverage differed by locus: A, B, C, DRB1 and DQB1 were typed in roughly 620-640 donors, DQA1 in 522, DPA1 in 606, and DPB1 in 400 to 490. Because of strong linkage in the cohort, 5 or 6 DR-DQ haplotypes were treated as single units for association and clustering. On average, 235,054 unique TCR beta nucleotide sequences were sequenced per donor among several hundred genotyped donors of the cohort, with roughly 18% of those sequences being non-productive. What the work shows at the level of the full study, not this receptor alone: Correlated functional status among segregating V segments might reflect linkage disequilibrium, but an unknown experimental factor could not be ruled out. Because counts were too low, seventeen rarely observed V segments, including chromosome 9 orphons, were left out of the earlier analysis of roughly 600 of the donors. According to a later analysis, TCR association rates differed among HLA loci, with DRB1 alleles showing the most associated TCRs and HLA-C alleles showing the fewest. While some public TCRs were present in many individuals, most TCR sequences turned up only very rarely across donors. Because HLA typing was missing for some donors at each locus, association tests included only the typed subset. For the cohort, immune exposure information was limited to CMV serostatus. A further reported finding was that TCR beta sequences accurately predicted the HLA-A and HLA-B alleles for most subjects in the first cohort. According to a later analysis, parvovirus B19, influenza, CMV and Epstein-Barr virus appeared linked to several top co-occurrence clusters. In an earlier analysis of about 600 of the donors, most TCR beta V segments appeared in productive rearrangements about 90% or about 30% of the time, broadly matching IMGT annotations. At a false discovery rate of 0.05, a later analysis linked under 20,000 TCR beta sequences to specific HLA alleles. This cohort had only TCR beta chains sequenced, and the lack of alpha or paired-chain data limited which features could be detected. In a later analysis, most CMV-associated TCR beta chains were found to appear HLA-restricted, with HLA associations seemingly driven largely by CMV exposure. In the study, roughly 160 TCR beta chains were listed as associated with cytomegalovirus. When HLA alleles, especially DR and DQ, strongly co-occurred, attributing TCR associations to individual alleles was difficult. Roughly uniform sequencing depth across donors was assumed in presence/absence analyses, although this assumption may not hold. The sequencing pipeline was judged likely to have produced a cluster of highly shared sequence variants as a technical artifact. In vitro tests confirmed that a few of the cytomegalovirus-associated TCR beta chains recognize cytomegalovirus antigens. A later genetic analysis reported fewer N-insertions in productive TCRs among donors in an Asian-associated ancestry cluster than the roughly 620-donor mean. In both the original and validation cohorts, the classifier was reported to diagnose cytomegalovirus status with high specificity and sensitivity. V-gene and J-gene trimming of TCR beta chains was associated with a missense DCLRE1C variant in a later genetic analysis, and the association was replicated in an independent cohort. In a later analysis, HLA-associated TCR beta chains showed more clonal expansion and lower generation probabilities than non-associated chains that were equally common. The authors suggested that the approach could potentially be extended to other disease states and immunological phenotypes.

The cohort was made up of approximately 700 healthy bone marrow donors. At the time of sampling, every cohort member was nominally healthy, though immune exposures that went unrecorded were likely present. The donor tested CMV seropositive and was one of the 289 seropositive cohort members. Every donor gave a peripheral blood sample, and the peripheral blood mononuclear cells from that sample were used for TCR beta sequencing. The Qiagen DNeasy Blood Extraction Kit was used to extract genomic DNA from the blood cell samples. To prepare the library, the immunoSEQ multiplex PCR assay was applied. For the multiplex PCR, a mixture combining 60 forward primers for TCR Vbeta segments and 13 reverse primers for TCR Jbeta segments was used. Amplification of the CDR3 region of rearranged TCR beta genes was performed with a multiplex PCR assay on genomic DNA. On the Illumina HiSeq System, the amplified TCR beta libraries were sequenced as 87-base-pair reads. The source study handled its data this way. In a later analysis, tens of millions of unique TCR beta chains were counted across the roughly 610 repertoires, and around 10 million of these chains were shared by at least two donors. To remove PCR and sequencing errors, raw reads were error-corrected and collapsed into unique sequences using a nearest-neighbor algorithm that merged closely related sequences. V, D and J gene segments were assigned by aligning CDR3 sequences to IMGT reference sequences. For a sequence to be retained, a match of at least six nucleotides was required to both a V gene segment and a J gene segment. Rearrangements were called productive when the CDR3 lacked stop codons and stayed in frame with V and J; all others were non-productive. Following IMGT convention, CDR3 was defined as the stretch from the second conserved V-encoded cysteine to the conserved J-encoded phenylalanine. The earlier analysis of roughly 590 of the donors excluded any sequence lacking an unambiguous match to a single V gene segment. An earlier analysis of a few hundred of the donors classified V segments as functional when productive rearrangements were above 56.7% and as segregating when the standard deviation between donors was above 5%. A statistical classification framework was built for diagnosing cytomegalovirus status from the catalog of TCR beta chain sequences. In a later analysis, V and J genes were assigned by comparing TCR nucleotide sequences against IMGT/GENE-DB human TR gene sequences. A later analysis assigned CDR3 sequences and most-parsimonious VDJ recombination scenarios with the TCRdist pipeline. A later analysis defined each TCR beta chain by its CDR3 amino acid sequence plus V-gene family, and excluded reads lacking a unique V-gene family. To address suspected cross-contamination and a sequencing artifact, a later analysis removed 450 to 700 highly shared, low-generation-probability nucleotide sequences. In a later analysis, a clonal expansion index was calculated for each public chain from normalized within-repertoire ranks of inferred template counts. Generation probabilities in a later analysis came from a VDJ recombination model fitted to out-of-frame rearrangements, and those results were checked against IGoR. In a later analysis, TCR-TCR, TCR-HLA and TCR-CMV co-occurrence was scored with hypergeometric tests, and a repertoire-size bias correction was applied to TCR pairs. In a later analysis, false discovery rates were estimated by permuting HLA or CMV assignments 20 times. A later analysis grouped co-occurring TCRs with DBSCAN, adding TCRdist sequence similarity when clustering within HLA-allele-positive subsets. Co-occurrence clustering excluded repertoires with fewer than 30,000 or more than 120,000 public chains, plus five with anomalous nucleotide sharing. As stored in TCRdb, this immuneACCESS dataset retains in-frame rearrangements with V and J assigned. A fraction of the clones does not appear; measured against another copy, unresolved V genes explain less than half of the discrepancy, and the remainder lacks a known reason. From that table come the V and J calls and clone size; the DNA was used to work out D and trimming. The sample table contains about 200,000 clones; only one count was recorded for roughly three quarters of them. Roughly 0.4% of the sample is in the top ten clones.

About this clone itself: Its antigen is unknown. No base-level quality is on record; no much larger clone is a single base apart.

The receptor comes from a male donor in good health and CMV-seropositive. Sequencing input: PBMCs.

At the DNA level, the sequence is TGTGCCAGCACTCACGGACAGGGGGCGAGGGGCGGCACTGAAGCTTTCTTT. The translation is CASTHGQGARGGTEAFF. Recombination joined TRBV5-4 with TRBJ1-1, with 11 bases matching TRBD1. Trimming accounts for 6 bases at V and 4 bases at J, while the number of junction bases matched to no gene is 14. CDR1 and CDR2 are drawn from the germline V gene (reference sequence): SGHNT, YYREEE. Measured from the cysteine to the phenylalanine, the CDR3 is 17 residues long. Only the CDR3 region is kept as DNA, spanning 51 bases read in frame from base 1.